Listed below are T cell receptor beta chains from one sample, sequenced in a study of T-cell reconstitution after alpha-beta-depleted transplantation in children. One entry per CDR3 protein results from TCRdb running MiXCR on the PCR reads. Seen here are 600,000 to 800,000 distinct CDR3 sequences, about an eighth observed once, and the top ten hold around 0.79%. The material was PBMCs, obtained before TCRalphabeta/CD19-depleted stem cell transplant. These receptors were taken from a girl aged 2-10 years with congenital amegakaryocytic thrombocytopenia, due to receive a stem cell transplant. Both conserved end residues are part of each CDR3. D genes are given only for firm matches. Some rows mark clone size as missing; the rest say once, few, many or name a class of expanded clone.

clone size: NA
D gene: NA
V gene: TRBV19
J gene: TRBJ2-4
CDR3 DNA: TGTGCCAGTAGTATGCAGAAGGGAAACATTCAGTACTTC
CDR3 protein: CASSMQKGNIQYF

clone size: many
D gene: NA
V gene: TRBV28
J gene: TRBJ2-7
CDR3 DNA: TGTGCCAGCAGTTCGGCGGCAGGGAAGTACTTC
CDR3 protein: CASSSAAGKYF

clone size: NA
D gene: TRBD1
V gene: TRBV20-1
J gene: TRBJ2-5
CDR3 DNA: TGCAGTGCTAGGACAGGGGGCTCATCGACATTTGCGGAGACCCAGTACTTC
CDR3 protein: CSARTGGSSTFAETQYF

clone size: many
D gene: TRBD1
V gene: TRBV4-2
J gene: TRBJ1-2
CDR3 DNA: TGTGCCAGCAGCTCACCGAGGGGAGGGGGCGAAGGTTATGGCTACACCTTC
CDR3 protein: CASSSPRGGGEGYGYTF

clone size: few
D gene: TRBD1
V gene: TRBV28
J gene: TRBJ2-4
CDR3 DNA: TGTGCCAGCAGTTTATTGTACAGGGGTGCCAAAAACATTCAGTACTTC
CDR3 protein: CASSLLYRGAKNIQYF

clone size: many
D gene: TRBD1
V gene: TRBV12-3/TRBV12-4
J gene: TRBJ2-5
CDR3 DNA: TGTGCCAGCAGTCAGGGGGTAGGAGAGACCCAGTACTTC
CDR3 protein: CASSQGVGETQYF

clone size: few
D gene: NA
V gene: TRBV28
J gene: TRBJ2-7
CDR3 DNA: TGTGCCAGCAGCCTCTCAGGACTGACGAGCGAGCAGTACTTC
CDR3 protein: CASSLSGLTSEQYF

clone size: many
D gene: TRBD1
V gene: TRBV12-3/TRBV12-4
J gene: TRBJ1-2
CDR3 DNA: TGTGCCAGCAGTTTAAGACAGGGTGGAGGCTACACCTTC
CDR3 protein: CASSLRQGGGYTF

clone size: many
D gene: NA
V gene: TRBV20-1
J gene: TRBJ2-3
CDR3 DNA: TGCAGTGCAACACTAGACACGCAGTATTTT
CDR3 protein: CSATLDTQYF

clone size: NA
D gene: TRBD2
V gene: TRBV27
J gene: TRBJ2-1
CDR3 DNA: TGTGCCAGCAGTTTAAGGACGACTAGCGGGACTTCCTACCATGAGCAGTTCTTC
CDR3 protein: CASSLRTTSGTSYHEQFF

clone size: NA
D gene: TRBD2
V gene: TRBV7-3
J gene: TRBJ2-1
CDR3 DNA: TGTGCCAGCAGCCCCCATGGACTAGCGGGAGACAATGAGCAGTTCTTC
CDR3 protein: CASSPHGLAGDNEQFF

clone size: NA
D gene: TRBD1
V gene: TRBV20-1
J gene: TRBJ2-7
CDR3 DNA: TGCAGTGCTAAATCCGGGACAGGGGGCTCCGAGCAGTACTTC
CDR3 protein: CSAKSGTGGSEQYF

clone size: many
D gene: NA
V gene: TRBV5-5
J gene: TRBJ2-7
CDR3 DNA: TGTGCCAGCAGCCTCAGAGCGGGCTCCTACGAGCAGTACTTC
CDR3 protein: CASSLRAGSYEQYF

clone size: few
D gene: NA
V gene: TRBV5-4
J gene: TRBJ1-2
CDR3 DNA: TGTGCCAGCAGCTACACCAGGGAAAGCTACACCTTC
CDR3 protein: CASSYTRESYTF

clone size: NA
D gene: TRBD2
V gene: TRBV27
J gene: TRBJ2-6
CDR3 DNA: TGTGCCAGCAGACACACTAGCGGGAGGGGGTCTGGGGCCAACGTCCTGACTTTC
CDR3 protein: CASRHTSGRGSGANVLTF

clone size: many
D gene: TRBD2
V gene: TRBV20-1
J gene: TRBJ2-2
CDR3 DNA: TGCAGTGCTAGAGCGGGAGGGCCCGGGGAGCTGTTTTTT
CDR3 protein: CSARAGGPGELFF

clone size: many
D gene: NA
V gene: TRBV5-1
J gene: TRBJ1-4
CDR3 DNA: TGCGCCAGCAGCTGGCCGGGGGGCGAAAAACTGTTTTTT
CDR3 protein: CASSWPGGEKLFF

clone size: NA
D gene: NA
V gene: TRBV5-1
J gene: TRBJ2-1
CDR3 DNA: TGCGCCAGCAGCTTCTCGCTTGGGGCATACAATGAGCAGTTCTTC
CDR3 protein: CASSFSLGAYNEQFF

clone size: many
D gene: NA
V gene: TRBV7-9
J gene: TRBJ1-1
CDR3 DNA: TGTGCCAGCAGCTTAGTTGCACAGGGCACTGAAGCTTTCTTT
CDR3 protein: CASSLVAQGTEAFF

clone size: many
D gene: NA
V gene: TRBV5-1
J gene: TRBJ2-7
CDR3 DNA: TGCGCCAGCAGCTTCTCCGGGGGTGAGTCCTACGAGCAGTACTTC
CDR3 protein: CASSFSGGESYEQYF

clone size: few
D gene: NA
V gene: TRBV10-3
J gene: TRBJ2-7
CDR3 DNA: TGTGCCTCCTCCGTAGCCCTGTACGAGCAGTACTTC
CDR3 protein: CASSVALYEQYF

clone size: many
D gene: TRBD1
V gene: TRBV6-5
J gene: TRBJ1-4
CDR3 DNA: TGTGCCAGCAGTTACGGGACAGGGGCGCGGGAACTGTTTTTT
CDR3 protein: CASSYGTGARELFF

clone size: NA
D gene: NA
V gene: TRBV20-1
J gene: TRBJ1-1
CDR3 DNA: TGCAGTGCCAAATACACTGAAGCTTTCTTT
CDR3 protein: CSAKYTEAFF

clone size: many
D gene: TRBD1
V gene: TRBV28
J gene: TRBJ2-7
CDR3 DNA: TGTGCCAGCAGCAGGGACAGGCCTCTCAGCGAGCAGTACTTC
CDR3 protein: CASSRDRPLSEQYF

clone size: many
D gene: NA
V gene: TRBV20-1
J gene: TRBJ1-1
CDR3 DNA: TGCAGTGCTAGAGATGGGCACCCGAACACTGAAGCTTTCTTT
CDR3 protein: CSARDGHPNTEAFF

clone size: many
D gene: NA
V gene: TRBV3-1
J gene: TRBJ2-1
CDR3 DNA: TGTGCCAGCAGCCAAGACTCGGGGGAGCAGTTCTTC
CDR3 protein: CASSQDSGEQFF

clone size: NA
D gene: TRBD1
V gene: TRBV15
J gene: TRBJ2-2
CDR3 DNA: TGTGCCACCAGCAGAACGACAGGGGACACCGGGGAGCTGTTTTTT
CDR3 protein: CATSRTTGDTGELFF

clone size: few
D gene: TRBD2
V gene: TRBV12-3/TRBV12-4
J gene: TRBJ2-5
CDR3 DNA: TGTGCCAGCAGCTTGCAGCGGGAGGGGGAGACCCAGTACTTC
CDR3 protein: CASSLQREGETQYF

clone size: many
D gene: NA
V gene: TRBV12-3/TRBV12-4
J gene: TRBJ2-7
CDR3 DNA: TGTGCCAGCAGGCTCACCTACGAGCAGTACTTC
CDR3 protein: CASRLTYEQYF

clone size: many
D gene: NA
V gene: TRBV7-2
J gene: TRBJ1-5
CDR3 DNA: TGTGCCAGCAGCGCCATACCGGGGACAATACAGCCCCAGCATTTT
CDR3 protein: CASSAIPGTIQPQHF

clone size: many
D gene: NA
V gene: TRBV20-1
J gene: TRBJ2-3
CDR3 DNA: TGCAGTGCTAGTACACCAGATAGTCCTCGCACAGATACGCAGTATTTT
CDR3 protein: CSASTPDSPRTDTQYF